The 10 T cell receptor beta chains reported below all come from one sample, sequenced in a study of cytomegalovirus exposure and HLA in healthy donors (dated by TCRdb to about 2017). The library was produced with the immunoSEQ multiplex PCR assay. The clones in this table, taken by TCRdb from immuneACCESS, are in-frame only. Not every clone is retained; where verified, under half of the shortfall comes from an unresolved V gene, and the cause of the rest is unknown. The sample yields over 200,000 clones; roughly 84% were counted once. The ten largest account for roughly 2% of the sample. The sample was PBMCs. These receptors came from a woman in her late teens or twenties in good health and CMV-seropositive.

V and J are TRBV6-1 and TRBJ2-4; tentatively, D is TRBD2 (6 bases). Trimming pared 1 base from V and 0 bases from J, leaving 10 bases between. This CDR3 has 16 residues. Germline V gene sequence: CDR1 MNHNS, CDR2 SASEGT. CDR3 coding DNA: TGTGCCAGCAGTGAAGAGGAAGCGGGAGCCAAAAACATTCAGTACTTC. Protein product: CASSEEEAGAKNIQYF.

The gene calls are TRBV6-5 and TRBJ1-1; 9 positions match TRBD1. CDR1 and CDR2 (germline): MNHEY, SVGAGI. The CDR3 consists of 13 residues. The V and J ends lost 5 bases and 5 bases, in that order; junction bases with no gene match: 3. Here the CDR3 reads CASSPDRGTEAFF. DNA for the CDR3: TGTGCCAGCAGTCCTGACAGGGGGACTGAAGCTTTCTTT.

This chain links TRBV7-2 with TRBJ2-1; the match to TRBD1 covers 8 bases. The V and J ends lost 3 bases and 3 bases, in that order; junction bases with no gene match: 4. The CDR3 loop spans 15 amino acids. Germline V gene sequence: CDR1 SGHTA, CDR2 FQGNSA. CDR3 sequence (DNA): TGTGCCAGCAGCTTCCAGGGGGCTATCTACAATGAGCAGTTCTTC. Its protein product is CASSFQGAIYNEQFF.

The chain's CDR3 is CASSQAGINQPQHF. In nucleotides, the CDR3 is TGCGCCAGCAGCCAAGCGGGAATCAATCAGCCCCAGCATTTT. This chain links TRBV4-1 with TRBJ1-5; D uncertain. V was shortened by 1 base and J by 3 bases, with 7 bases between the two germline ends. Germline assignment: CDR1 MGHRA and CDR2 YSYEKL. The CDR3 has 14 residues.

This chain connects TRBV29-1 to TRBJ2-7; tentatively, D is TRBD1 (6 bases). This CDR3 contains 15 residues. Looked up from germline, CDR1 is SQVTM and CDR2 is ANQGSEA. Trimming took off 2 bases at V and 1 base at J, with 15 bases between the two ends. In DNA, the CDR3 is TGCAGCGTTGAATTAGAGCAGGGGTCATCCTACGAGCAGTACTTC. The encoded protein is CSVELEQGSSYEQYF.

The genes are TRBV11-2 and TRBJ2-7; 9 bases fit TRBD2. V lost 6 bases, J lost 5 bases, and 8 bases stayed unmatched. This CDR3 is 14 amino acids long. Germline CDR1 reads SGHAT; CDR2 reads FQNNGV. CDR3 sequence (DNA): TGTGCCAGCAGGGTAGCGGGAGTCATTCACGAGCAGTACTTC. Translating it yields CASRVAGVIHEQYF.

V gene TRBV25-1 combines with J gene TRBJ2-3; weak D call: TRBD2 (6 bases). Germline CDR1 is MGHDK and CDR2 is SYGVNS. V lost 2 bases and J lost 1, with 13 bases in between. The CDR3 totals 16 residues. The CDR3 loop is CASSEGVGEGTDTQYF. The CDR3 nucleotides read TGTGCCAGCAGTGAAGGGGTAGGGGAGGGCACAGATACGCAGTATTTT.

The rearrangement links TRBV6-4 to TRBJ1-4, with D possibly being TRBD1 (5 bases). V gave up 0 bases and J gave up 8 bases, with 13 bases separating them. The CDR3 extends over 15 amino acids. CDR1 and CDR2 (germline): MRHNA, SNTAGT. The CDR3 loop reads CASSDSGAVGEKLFF. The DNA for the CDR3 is TGTGCCAGCAGTGACTCAGGGGCAGTGGGGGAAAAACTGTTTTTT.

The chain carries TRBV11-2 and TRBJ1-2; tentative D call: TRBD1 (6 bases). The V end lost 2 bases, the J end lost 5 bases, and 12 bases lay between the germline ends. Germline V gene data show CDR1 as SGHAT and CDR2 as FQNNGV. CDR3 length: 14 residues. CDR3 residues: CASSLTGRNYGYTF. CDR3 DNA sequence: TGTGCCAGCAGCTTAACAGGGAGAAATTATGGCTACACCTTC.

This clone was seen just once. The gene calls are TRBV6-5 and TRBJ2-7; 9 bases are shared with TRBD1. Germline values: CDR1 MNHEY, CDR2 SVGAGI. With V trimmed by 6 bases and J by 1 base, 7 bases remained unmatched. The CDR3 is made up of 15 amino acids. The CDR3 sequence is CASRAGQGNSYEQYF. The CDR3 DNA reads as TGTGCCAGCAGGGCAGGACAGGGGAATTCCTACGAGCAGTACTTC.